This TCR beta chain is drawn from a study of T cell repertoires in cytomegalovirus infection. Per the germline V gene, CDR1 is SGHTA and CDR2 is FQGTGA. Trimming removed 1 base from V and 5 bases from J, with 6 bases in between. The CDR3 spans 12 residues. Via MiXCR, TCRdb re-called the reads, giving one row per CDR3 protein. The sample carries fewer than 200,000 distinct CDR3 sequences, approximately 19% recorded once. The TCR sequence derives from a human donor in good health (CMV status not recorded). Some clones in this sample may be carry-over from other donors' samples. The sequenced sample was PBMCs. The genes are TRBV7-3 and TRBJ2-7; D remains unclear. CDR3 region: CASSLIVNEQYF. The DNA for the CDR3 is TGTGCCAGCAGCTTAATTGTCAACGAGCAGTACTTC.